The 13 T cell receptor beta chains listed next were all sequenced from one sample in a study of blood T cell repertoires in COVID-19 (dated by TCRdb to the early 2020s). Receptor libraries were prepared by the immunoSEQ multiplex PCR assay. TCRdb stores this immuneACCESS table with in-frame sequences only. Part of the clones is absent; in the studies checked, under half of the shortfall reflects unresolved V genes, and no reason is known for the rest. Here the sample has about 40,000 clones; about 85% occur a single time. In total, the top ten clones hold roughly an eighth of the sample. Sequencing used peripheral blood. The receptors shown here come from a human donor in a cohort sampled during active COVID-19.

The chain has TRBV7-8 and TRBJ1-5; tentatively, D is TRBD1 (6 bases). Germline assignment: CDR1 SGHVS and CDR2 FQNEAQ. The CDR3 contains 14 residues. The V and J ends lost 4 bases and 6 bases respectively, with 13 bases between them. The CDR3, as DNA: TGTGCCAGCAGCTCCGGACAAGGGGGTCAGCCCCAGCATTTT. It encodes CASSSGQGGQPQHF.

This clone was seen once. The CDR3, as DNA: TGTGCCAGCAGCTTAGATGGTAGCGGGAGTTCTAGCACAGATACGCAGTATTTT. Residues: CASSLDGSGSSSTDTQYF. The chain combines TRBV11-3 with TRBJ2-3; TRBD2 agrees at 9 bases. V lost 0 bases to trimming and J lost 0 bases; unmatched junction nucleotides: 7. Germline CDR1 is SGHNT and CDR2 is YENEEA. The CDR3 has 18 residues.

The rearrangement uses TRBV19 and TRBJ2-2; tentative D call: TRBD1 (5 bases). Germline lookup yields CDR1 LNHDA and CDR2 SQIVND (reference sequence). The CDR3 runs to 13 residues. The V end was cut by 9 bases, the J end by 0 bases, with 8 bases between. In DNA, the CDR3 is TGTGCCAGCAAGACAGCGAACACCGGGGAGCTGTTTTTT. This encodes CASKTANTGELFF.

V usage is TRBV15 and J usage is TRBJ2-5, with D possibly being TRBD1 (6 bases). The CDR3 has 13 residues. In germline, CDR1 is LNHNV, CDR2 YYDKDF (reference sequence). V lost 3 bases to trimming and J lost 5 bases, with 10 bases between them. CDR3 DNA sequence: TGTGCCACCAGCAGCCCAGGGGTTGAGACCCAGTACTTC. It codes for CATSSPGVETQYF.

In nucleotides, the CDR3 is TGTGCCAGCAGCTTAAGGCCCCAGGGGGGAGAGCAGTTCTTC. This translates into CASSLRPQGGEQFF. The chain joins TRBV11-2 to TRBJ2-1; D is possibly TRBD1 (7 bases). This CDR3 has 14 residues. V lost 2 bases, J lost 10 bases, and 15 bases lay in between. Germline V gene sequence: CDR1 SGHAT, CDR2 FQNNGV.

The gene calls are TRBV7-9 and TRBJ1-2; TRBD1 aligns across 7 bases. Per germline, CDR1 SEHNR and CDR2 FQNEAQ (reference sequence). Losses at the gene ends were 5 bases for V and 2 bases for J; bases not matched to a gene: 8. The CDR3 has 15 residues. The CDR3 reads CASSLRQGWNYGYTF. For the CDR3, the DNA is TGTGCCAGCAGCCTACGACAGGGTTGGAACTATGGCTACACCTTC.

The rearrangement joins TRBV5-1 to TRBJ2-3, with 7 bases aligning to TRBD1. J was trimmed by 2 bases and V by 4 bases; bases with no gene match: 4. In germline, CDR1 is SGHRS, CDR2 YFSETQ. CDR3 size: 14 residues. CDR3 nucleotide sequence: TGCGCCAGCAGCATGGGACAGCACACAGATACGCAGTATTTT. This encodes CASSMGQHTDTQYF.

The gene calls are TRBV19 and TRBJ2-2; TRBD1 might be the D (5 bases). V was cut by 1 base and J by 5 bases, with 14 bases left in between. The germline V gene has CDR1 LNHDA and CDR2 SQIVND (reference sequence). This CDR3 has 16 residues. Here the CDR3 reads CASSIVGVRSTGELFF. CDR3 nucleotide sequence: TGTGCCAGTAGTATAGTAGGGGTTAGATCTACCGGGGAGCTGTTTTTT.

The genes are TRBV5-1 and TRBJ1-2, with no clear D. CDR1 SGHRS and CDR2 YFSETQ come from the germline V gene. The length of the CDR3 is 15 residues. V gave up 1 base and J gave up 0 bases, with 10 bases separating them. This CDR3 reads CASSLLRPTNYGYTF. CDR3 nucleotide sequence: TGCGCCAGCAGCTTGTTGAGGCCCACTAACTATGGCTACACCTTC. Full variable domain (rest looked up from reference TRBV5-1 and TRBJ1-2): KAGVTQTPRYLIKTRGQQVTLSCSPISGHRSVSWYQQTPGQGLQFLFEYFSETQRNKGNFPGRFSGRQFSNSRSEMNVSTLELGDSALYLCASSLLRPTNYGYTFGSGTRLTVV.

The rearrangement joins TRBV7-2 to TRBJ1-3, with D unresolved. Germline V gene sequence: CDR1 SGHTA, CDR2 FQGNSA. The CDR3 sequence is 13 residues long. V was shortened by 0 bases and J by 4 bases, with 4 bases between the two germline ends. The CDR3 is CASSLAVGNTIYF. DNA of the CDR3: TGTGCCAGCAGCTTAGCTGTAGGAAACACCATATATTTT.

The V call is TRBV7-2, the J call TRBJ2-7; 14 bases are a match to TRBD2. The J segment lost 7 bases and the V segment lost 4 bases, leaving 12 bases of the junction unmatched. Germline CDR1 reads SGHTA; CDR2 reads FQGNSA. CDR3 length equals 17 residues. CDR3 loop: CASSWTGGTSGGEEQYF. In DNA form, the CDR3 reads TGTGCCAGCAGCTGGACTGGTGGGACTAGCGGGGGTGAAGAGCAGTACTTC. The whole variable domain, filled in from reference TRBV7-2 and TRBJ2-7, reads GAGVSQSPSNKVTEKGKDVELRCDPISGHTALYWYRQSLGQGLEFLIYFQGNSAPDKSGLPSDRFSAERTGGSVSTLTIQRTQQEDSAVYLCASSWTGGTSGGEEQYFGPGTRLTVT.

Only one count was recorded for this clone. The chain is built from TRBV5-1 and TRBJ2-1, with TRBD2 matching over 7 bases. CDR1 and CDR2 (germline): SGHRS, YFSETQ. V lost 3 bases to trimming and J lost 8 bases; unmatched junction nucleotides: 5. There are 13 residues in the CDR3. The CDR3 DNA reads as TGCGCCAGCAGCTGGGGGGGATTGGATGAGCAGTTCTTC. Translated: CASSWGGLDEQFF.

The CDR3 sequence: CASSPDPDRASYNEQFF. Written as DNA, the CDR3 is TGTGCCAGCAGCCCCGACCCGGACAGGGCCTCCTACAATGAGCAGTTCTTC. This rearrangement joins TRBV3-1 (or the pseudogene TRBV3-2) to TRBJ2-1, with 8 bases identical to TRBD1. Per germline, CDR1 LGHDT and CDR2 YNNKEL (reference sequence). The CDR3 consists of 17 residues. With 4 bases clipped from V and 0 bases from J, the junction kept 8 bases outside the gene matches.